This T cell receptor beta chain emerged from a study of yellow fever vaccine responses in identical twins. Study outcomes and limitations: Among the twins, the vaccine T cell response reportedly seemed partly convergent and partly personalized.

In regard to this clonotype: Its antigen is undetermined.

MiXCR was run by TCRdb on the RT-PCR reads, yielding one entry per CDR3 protein. Found here are a few thousand distinct CDR3 sequences, 85% to 90% of them singletons; the top ten hold 2.9%. The germline V gene has CDR1 SQVTM and CDR2 ANQGSEA. The CDR3 sequence is 15 residues long. The V end lost 1 base, the J end lost 3 bases, and 16 bases lay between the germline ends. The chain uses TRBV29-1 and TRBJ2-7, with D possibly TRBD1 on 6 matching bases. The input for sequencing was T cells from blood (PBMCs), unsorted or a sorted subset (not recorded which), taken before or after yellow fever vaccination (not recorded which). The sequence came from a woman aged 18-29 years who received the yellow fever vaccine. CDR3 nucleotides: TGCAGCGTTGAAGTTGGGGACACCAGGGGCTACGAGCAGTACTTC. As protein: CSVEVGDTRGYEQYF.